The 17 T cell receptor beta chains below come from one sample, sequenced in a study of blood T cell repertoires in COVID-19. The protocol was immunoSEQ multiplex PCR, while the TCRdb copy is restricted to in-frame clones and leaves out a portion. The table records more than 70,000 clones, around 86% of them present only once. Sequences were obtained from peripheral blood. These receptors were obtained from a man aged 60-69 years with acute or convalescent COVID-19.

CDR3 sequence reads: CASSLGDLILNTEAFF. The CDR3 DNA is TGCGCCAGCAGCTTGGGGGACTTAATATTGAACACTGAAGCTTTCTTT. The rearrangement links TRBV5-1 to TRBJ1-1, with TRBD1 as a possible D gene (5 bases). The CDR3 length is 16 residues. Trimming cost V 0 bases and J 0 bases, with 12 bases left between them. Germline CDR1 SGHRS, CDR2 YFSETQ.

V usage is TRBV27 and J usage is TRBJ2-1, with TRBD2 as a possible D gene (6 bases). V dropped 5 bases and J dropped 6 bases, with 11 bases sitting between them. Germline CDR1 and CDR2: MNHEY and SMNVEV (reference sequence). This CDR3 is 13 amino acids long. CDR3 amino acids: CASSPWGGNEQFF. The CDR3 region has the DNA TGTGCCAGCAGTCCCTGGGGAGGCAATGAGCAGTTCTTC.

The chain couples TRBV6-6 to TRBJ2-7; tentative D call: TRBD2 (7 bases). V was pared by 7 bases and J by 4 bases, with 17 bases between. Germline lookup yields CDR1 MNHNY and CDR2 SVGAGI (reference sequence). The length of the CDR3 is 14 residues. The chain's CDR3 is CASTSGGGSYEQYF. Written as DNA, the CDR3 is TGTGCCAGCACCTCCGGGGGCGGGAGTTACGAGCAGTACTTC.

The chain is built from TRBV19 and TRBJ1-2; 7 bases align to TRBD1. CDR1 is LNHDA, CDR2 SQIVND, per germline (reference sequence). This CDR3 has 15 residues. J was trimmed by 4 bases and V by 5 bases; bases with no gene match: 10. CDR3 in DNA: TGTGCCAGTAGTGTGAACAGGGGAACTGGCTATGGCTACACCTTC. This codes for CASSVNRGTGYGYTF.

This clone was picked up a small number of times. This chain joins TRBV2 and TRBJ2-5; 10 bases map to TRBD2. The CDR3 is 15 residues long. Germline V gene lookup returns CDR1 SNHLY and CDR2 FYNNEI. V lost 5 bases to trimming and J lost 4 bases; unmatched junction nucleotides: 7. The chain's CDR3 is CASSMRLAGVETQYF. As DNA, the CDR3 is TGTGCCAGCAGTATGAGGCTAGCGGGAGTAGAGACCCAGTACTTC. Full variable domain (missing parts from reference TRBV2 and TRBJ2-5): EPEVTQTPSHQVTQMGQEVILRCVPISNHLYFYWYRQILGQKVEFLVSFYNNEISEKSEIFDDQFSVERPDGSNFTLKIRSTKLEDSAMYFCASSMRLAGVETQYFGPGTRLLVL.

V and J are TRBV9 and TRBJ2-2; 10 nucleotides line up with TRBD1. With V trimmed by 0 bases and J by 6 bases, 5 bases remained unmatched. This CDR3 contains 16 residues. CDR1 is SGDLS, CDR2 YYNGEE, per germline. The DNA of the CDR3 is TGTGCCAGCAGCGTAGTTCGGGACAGGGGAGCCGGGGAGCTGTTTTTT. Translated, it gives CASSVVRDRGAGELFF.

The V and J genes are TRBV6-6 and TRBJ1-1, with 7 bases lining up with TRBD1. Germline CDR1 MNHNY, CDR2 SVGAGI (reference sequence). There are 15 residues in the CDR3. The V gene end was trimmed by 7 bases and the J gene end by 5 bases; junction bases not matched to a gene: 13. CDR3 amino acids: CASTKGKGARTEAFF. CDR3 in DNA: TGTGCCAGCACCAAGGGTAAGGGGGCCCGGACTGAAGCTTTCTTT.

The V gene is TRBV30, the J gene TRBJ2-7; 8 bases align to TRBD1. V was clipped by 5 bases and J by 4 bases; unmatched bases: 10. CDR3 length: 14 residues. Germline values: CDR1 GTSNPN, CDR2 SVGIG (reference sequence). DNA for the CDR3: TGTGCCTGGGTCCCCGACAGGGGTTTTTACGAGCAGTACTTC. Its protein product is CAWVPDRGFYEQYF.

CDR3 region: CASSLTGGMETQYF. The CDR3 DNA reads TGCGCCAGCAGCTTGACAGGGGGGATGGAGACCCAGTACTTC. This sequence joins TRBV5-1 and TRBJ2-5, with TRBD1 matching over 8 bases. From germline, CDR1 is SGHRS and CDR2 YFSETQ. This CDR3 spans 14 amino acids. The junction had 4 bases not matched to a gene; V was cut back by 1 base and J by 5 bases. The full variable domain, rest sourced from reference TRBV5-1 and TRBJ2-5, is KAGVTQTPRYLIKTRGQQVTLSCSPISGHRSVSWYQQTPGQGLQFLFEYFSETQRNKGNFPGRFSGRQFSNSRSEMNVSTLELGDSALYLCASSLTGGMETQYFGPGTRLLVL.

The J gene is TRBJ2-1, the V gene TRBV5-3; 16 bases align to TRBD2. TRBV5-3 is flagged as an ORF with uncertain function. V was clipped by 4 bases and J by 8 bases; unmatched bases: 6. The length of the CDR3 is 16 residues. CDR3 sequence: CARSRGLAGGPDEQFF. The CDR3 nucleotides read TGTGCCAGAAGCAGGGGACTAGCGGGAGGGCCAGATGAGCAGTTCTTC.

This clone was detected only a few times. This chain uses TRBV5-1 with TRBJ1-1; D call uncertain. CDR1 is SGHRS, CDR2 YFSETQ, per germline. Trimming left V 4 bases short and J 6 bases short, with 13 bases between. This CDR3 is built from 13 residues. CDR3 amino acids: CASSPWLEAEAFF. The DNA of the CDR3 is TGCGCCAGCAGCCCCTGGCTGGAGGCTGAAGCTTTCTTT. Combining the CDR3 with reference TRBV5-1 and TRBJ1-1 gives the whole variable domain KAGVTQTPRYLIKTRGQQVTLSCSPISGHRSVSWYQQTPGQGLQFLFEYFSETQRNKGNFPGRFSGRQFSNSRSEMNVSTLELGDSALYLCASSPWLEAEAFFGQGTRLTVV.

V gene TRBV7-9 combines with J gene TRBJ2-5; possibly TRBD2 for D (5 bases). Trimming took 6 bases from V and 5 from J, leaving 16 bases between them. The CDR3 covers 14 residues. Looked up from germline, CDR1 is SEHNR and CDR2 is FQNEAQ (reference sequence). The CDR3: CASRPLAPQETQYF. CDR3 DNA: TGTGCCAGCAGGCCTCTAGCCCCACAGGAGACCCAGTACTTC.

CDR3 protein: CSVAGGPGLPNEQFF. The CDR3 DNA reads as TGCAGCGTTGCAGGGGGCCCGGGACTTCCTAATGAGCAGTTCTTC. The rearrangement joins TRBV29-1 to TRBJ2-1, with 8 positions matching TRBD1. V was pared by 4 bases and J by 7 bases, with 12 bases of the junction left unmatched. Germline loops: CDR1 SQVTM, CDR2 ANQGSEA. This CDR3 spans 15 amino acids.

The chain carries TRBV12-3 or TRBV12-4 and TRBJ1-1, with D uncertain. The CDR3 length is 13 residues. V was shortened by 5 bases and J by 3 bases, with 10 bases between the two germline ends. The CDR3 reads CASSPTRDTEAFF. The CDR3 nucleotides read TGTGCCAGCAGTCCCACCCGGGACACTGAAGCTTTCTTT.

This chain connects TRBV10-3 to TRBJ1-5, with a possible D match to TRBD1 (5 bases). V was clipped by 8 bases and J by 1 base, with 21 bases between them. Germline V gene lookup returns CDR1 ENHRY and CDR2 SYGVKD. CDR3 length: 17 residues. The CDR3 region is CAIGGVAGRISNQPQHF. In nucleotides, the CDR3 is TGTGCCATCGGGGGGGTGGCAGGGAGGATCAGCAATCAGCCCCAGCATTTT.

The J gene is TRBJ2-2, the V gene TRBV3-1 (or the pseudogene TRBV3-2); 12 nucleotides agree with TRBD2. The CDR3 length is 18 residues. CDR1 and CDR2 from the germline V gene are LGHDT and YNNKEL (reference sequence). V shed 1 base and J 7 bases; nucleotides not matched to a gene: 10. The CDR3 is CASSQVPTSGSRGGELFF. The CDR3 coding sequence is TGTGCCAGCAGCCAAGTTCCGACTAGCGGGAGTCGGGGCGGGGAGCTGTTTTTT.

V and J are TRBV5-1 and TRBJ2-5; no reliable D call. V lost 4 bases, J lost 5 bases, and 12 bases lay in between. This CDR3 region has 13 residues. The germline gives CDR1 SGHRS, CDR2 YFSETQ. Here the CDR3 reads CASSLGSGETQYF. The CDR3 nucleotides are TGCGCCAGCAGCCTAGGCAGTGGCGAGACCCAGTACTTC.